These T cell receptor beta chains were read from a single sample in a study of shared clonotypes between healthy human individuals. Produced via immunoSEQ multiplex PCR; TCRdb's table is partial and in-frame only. The sample has about 2 million clones, roughly 94% seen once. Material: naive CD8+ T cells sorted from blood. All receptors derive from a man younger than 30 in good health. CDR3s include the opening cysteine and the closing phenylalanine or tryptophan. The D gene is left open where the match is weak. Expanded clones are given a class, and other clones once, few, many or no size at all.

TRBD1	TRBV29-1	TRBJ1-2	.	CSVELGQGFYGYTF	TGCAGCGTTGAACTTGGACAGGGGTTCTATGGCTACACCTTC
TRBD2	TRBV6-5	TRBJ2-1	.	CASSYAGGGNEQFF	TGTGCCAGCAGTTACGCGGGAGGAGGTAATGAGCAGTTCTTC
.	TRBV27	TRBJ1-6	.	CASSLSAESSYNSPLHF	TGTGCCAGCAGTTTATCGGCAGAGAGCTCCTATAATTCACCCCTCCACTTT
.	TRBV13	TRBJ2-3	.	CASSLESTDTQYF	TGTGCCAGCAGCTTAGAGAGCACAGATACGCAGTATTTT
TRBD2	TRBV7-9	TRBJ2-5	.	CASSLVSGRSETQYF	TGTGCCAGCAGCTTAGTAAGCGGGAGAAGCGAGACCCAGTACTTC
TRBD1	TRBV30	TRBJ1-1	.	CAWSEGTENTEAFF	TGTGCCTGGAGTGAAGGGACAGAGAACACTGAGGCTTTCTTT
.	TRBV5-1	TRBJ2-3	.	CASSLRPGADTQYF	TGCGCCAGCAGCTTGAGGCCGGGGGCAGATACGCAGTATTTT
.	TRBV30	TRBJ2-3	.	CAWNRRGNTDTQYF	TGTGCCTGGAATCGGAGGGGGAACACAGATACGCAGTATTTT
TRBD1	TRBV9	TRBJ2-1	.	CASSRGTGYEQFF	TGTGCCAGCAGCCGCGGGACAGGGTATGAGCAGTTCTTC
.	TRBV27	TRBJ2-7	.	CASSLFTSSTYEQYF	TGTGCCAGCAGTTTATTTACCAGTAGCACCTACGAGCAGTACTTC
TRBD1	TRBV5-5	TRBJ1-2	.	CASSLARTGKFGYTF	TGTGCCAGCAGCTTGGCCCGGACAGGGAAGTTCGGCTACACCTTC
.	TRBV7-9	TRBJ1-4	.	CASSLRSEEKLFF	TGTGCCAGCAGCTTAAGGTCGGAGGAAAAACTGTTTTTT
TRBD2	TRBV5-4	TRBJ2-5	.	CASSPNLGLAGFQETQYF	TGTGCCAGCAGCCCTAACCTTGGACTAGCGGGGTTCCAAGAGACCCAGTACTTC
.	TRBV12-5	TRBJ1-4	.	CASGLDYNEKLFF	TGTGCTAGTGGTTTGGACTATAATGAAAAACTGTTTTTT
TRBD2	TRBV6-6	TRBJ2-1	.	CASSGGSGNEQFF	TGTGCCAGCAGCGGCGGGAGCGGTAATGAGCAGTTCTTC
.	TRBV15	TRBJ2-4	.	CATSRDQAKNIQYF	TGTGCCACCAGCAGAGACCAAGCCAAAAACATTCAGTACTTC
.	TRBV19	TRBJ2-7	.	CASSRAGPDEQYF	TGTGCCAGTAGTAGGGCAGGGCCTGACGAGCAGTACTTC
TRBD2	TRBV28	TRBJ2-2	.	CASEGLELTGELFF	TGTGCCAGTGAGGGACTAGAACTCACCGGGGAGCTGTTTTTT
.	TRBV7-8	TRBJ1-5	.	CASSTHERQAFGNQPQHF	TGTGCCAGCAGCACTCACGAGAGACAGGCCTTCGGCAATCAGCCCCAGCATTTT
.	TRBV4-1	TRBJ2-7	once	CASSQEGYGSYEQYF	TGCGCCAGCAGCCAAGAAGGCTATGGCTCCTACGAGCAGTACTTC
.	TRBV5-6	TRBJ2-7	.	CASSLTPSSYEQYF	TGTGCCAGCAGCTTAACACCTAGCTCCTACGAGCAGTACTTC
.	TRBV2	TRBJ2-1	.	CASSEAREGLYNEQFF	TGTGCCAGCAGTGAAGCGCGAGAGGGGCTGTACAATGAGCAGTTCTTC
TRBD2	TRBV4-1	TRBJ2-5	.	CASSQDELAGETQYF	TGCGCCAGCAGCCAAGATGAACTAGCGGGGGAGACCCAGTACTTC
.	TRBV6-5	TRBJ1-6	.	CASSYSSVNSPLHF	TGTGCCAGCAGTTACTCCTCCGTGAATTCACCCCTCCACTTT
TRBD2	TRBV18	TRBJ2-2	.	CASSRLAGDKIANTGELFF	TGTGCCAGCTCACGACTAGCGGGGGATAAAATCGCGAACACCGGGGAGCTGTTTTTT
.	TRBV7-9	TRBJ2-3	.	CASSPTGRGGDTQYF	TGTGCCAGCAGCCCGACAGGGAGGGGTGGAGATACGCAGTATTTT
TRBD1	TRBV7-9	TRBJ1-6	.	CASSFTGDSPLHF	TGTGCCAGCAGCTTTACAGGGGATTCACCCCTCCACTTT
TRBD1	TRBV5-1	TRBJ1-1	.	CASRRTGGTEAFF	TGCGCCAGCAGACGGACAGGGGGCACTGAAGCTTTCTTT
TRBD1	TRBV10-3	TRBJ1-2	.	CAITEQGANYGYTF	TGTGCCATCACTGAACAGGGGGCAAACTATGGCTACACCTTC
TRBD1	TRBV27	TRBJ2-7	.	CASSNVGTGGAGHEQYF	TGTGCCAGCAGTAACGTAGGGACAGGGGGCGCGGGACACGAGCAGTACTTC
.	TRBV4-1	TRBJ2-5	.	CASSQVNWETQYF	TGCGCCAGCAGCCAAGTTAACTGGGAGACCCAGTACTTC
.	TRBV14	TRBJ2-6	.	CASSQDLTLDSGANVLTF	TGTGCCAGCAGCCAAGACCTTACTCTGGACTCTGGGGCCAACGTCCTGACTTTC
.	TRBV5-6	TRBJ2-2	once	CASSLMGDTGELFF	TGTGCCAGCAGCTTGATGGGGGACACCGGGGAGCTGTTTTTT
TRBD2	TRBV15	TRBJ2-3	.	CATSRDSGLATDTQYF	TGTGCCACCAGCAGAGATTCGGGACTAGCGACAGATACGCAGTATTTT
TRBD2	TRBV28	TRBJ2-7	.	CASSLGRDIWAYYEQYF	TGTGCCAGCAGTTTAGGGAGGGATATATGGGCTTACTACGAGCAGTACTTC
TRBD1	TRBV2	TRBJ1-5	.	CASSTGQGTVVIDQPQHF	TGTGCCAGCAGTACGGGACAGGGGACGGTTGTTATCGATCAGCCCCAGCATTTT